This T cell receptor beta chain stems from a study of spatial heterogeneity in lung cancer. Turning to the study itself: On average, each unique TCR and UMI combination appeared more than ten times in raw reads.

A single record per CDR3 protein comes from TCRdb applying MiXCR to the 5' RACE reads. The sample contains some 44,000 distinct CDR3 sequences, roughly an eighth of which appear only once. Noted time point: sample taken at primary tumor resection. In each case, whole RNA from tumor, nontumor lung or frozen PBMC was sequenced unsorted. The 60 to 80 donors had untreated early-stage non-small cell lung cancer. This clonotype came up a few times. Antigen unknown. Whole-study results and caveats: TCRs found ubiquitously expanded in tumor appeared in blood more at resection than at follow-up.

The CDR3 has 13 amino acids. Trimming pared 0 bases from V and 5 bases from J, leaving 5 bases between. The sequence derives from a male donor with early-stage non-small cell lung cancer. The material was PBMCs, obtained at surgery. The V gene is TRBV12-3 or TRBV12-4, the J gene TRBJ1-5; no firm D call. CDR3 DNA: TGTGCCAGCAGTTTAGCGGAGTATCAGCCCCAGCATTTT. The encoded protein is CASSLAEYQPQHF.